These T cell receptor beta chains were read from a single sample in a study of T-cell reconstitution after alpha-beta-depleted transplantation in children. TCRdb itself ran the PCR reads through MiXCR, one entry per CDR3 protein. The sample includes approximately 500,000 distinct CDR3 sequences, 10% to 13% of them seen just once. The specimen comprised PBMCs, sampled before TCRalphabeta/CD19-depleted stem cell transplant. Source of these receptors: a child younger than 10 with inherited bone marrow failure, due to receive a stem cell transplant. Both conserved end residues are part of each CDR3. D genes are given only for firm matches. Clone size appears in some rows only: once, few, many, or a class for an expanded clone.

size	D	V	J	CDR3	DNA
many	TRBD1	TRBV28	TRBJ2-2	CASSTGQIPNTGELFF	TGTGCCAGCAGTACGGGACAGATCCCGAACACCGGGGAGCTGTTTTTT
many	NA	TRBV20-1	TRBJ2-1	CSASTPLNEQFF	TGCAGTGCTAGTACGCCGCTCAATGAGCAGTTCTTC
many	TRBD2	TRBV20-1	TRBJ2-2	CSARPSGRGTGELFF	TGCAGTGCTCGACCAAGCGGGAGAGGTACCGGGGAGCTGTTTTTT
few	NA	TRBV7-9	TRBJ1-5	CASSPRARNSNQPQHF	TGTGCCAGCAGCCCGCGGGCCCGAAATAGCAATCAGCCCCAGCATTTT
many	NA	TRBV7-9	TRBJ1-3	CASSLVPDSAIYF	TGTGCCAGCAGCTTAGTCCCAGACTCGGCCATATATTTT
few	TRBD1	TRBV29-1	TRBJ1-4	CSVRDSPNEKLFF	TGCAGCGTTCGGGACAGCCCTAATGAAAAACTGTTTTTT
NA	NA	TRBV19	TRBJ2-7	CASSITAAASYEQYF	TGTGCCAGTAGTATTACGGCAGCGGCCTCCTACGAGCAGTACTTC
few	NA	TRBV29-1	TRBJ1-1	CSVARGWDTEAFF	TGCAGCGTCGCCCGGGGCTGGGACACTGAAGCTTTCTTT
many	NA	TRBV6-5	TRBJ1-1	CASSYGGAEAFF	TGTGCCAGCAGTTACGGGGGAGCTGAAGCTTTCTTT
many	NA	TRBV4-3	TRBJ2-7	CASSQSLAWDEQYF	TGCGCCAGCAGCCAATCCCTCGCGTGGGACGAGCAGTACTTC
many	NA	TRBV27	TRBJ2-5	CASSPNQETQYF	TGTGCCAGCAGTCCCAATCAAGAGACCCAGTACTTC
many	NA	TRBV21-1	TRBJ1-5	CASSDRSTGTESNQPQHF	TGTGCCAGCAGCGATCGTAGTACCGGGACCGAGAGCAATCAGCCCCAGCATTTT
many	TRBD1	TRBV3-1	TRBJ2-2	CASRPRQGFTGELFF	TGTGCCAGCAGACCGAGACAGGGGTTCACCGGGGAGCTGTTTTTT
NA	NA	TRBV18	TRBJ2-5	CASSPPPGRQETQYF	TGTGCCAGCTCACCACCCCCGGGCCGTCAAGAGACCCAGTACTTC
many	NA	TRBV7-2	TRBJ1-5	CASSLVAVANQPQHF	TGTGCCAGCAGCTTAGTTGCTGTGGCCAATCAGCCCCAGCATTTT
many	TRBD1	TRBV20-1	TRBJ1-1	CSARERGHTEAFF	TGCAGTGCTAGAGAGAGGGGGCACACTGAAGCTTTCTTT
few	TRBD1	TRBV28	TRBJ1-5	CASQKGFRDSVSNQPQHF	TGTGCCAGCCAGAAGGGATTTAGGGACAGCGTTAGCAATCAGCCCCAGCATTTT
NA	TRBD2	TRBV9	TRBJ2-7	CASSVEAGVYEQYF	TGTGCCAGCAGCGTAGAAGCGGGAGTCTACGAGCAGTACTTC
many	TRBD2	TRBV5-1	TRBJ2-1	CASSPGLAGHNEQFF	TGCGCCAGCAGCCCCGGACTAGCGGGGCACAATGAGCAGTTCTTC
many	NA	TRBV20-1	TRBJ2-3	CSARAGKLMGPDTQYF	TGCAGTGCTAGAGCGGGGAAGCTTATGGGCCCAGATACGCAGTATTTT
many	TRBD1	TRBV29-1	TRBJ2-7	CSARQGSGYEQYF	TGCAGCGCCCGACAGGGTTCAGGTTACGAGCAGTACTTC
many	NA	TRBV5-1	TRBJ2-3	CASSLVLNTDTQYF	TGCGCCAGCAGCTTAGTCTTAAACACAGATACGCAGTATTTT
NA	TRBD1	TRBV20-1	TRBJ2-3	CSAPDRGGTDTQYF	TGCAGTGCTCCCGACAGGGGTGGCACAGATACGCAGTATTTT
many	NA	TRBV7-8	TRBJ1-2	CASTPCDGYTF	TGTGCCAGCACCCCCTGCGATGGCTACACCTTC
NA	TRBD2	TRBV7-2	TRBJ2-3	CASSQAGPTDTQYF	TGTGCCAGCAGCCAAGCGGGACCCACAGATACGCAGTATTTT
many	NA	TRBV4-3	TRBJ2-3	CASSHPRGNTDTQYF	TGCGCCAGCAGCCACCCTAGAGGGAACACAGATACGCAGTATTTT